This entry lists 26 T cell receptor beta chains sequenced from one sample in a study of shared clonotypes between healthy human individuals. This table comes from immunoSEQ multiplex PCR, and its TCRdb copy is limited to in-frame clones, with some not included. This table holds about a million clones, roughly 77% found once. The sequencing sample was made of memory CD4+ T cells from PBMCs. Subset denoted: CD45RA-negative fraction. These receptors all stem from a man aged 18-30 years in good health. Some clones in this sample may be carry-over from other donors' samples.

The rearrangement joins TRBV30 to TRBJ1-1, with 7 nucleotides matching TRBD1. V was pared by 7 bases and J by 1 base, with 6 bases of the junction left unmatched. The CDR3 spans 13 residues. Germline V gene sequence: CDR1 GTSNPN, CDR2 SVGIG (reference sequence). The CDR3, as DNA: TGTGCCTCCGCGGACAGGAGGAACACTGAAGCTTTCTTT. It encodes CASADRRNTEAFF.

This clone was recorded once. The chain is built from TRBV6-1 and TRBJ1-4; perhaps TRBD1 as D (5 bases). The germline V gene encodes CDR1 MNHNS and CDR2 SASEGT. The CDR3 covers 15 residues. The V gene lost 4 bases and the J gene lost 10 bases, with 19 bases spanning the gap. CDR3 sequence: CASSANRDGGGKLFF. For the CDR3, the DNA is TGTGCCAGCAGTGCAAACCGGGACGGGGGGGGAAAACTGTTTTTT.

The rearrangement links TRBV5-6 to TRBJ2-6; tentative D call: TRBD1 (5 bases). The germline CDR1 and CDR2 sequences are SGHDT and YYEEEE. The CDR3 has 15 residues. V lost 3 bases to trimming and J lost 0 bases, with 7 bases between them. Here the CDR3 DNA reads TGTGCCAGCAGCTACGACAGCTCTGGGGCCAACGTCCTGACTTTC. Protein: CASSYDSSGANVLTF.

The rearrangement joins TRBV27 to TRBJ1-5; D gene uncertain. Germline CDR1 reads MNHEY; CDR2 reads SMNVEV (reference sequence). This CDR3 has 13 residues. The ends were cut back, 4 bases at V and 0 bases at J, with 4 bases in the middle. CDR3 sequence reads: CASSSYSNQPQHF. Written as DNA, the CDR3 is TGTGCCAGCAGTTCCTATAGCAATCAGCCCCAGCATTTT.

The chain joins TRBV28 to TRBJ1-4, with D possibly being TRBD1 (6 bases). This CDR3 is 14 amino acids long. Germline V lookup: CDR1 MDHEN, CDR2 SYDVKM. Trimming cost V 3 bases and J 8 bases, with 13 bases left between them. The chain's CDR3 is CASSFTQGFEKLFF. CDR3 nucleotides: TGTGCCAGCAGTTTCACACAGGGATTCGAAAAACTGTTTTTT.

The rearrangement joins TRBV5-1 to TRBJ2-7; TRBD1 matches at 8 bases. Germline V gene lookup returns CDR1 SGHRS and CDR2 YFSETQ. This CDR3 region has 14 residues. The junction had 7 bases not matched to a gene; V was cut back by 3 bases and J by 5 bases. CDR3 nucleotides: TGCGCCAGCAGCTCAGGACAGGGATGGAACGAGCAGTACTTC. Translated, it gives CASSSGQGWNEQYF.

V gene TRBV30 combines with J gene TRBJ2-7, with D tentatively TRBD2 (6 bases). Between the trimmed V and J ends, which lost 0 bases and 3 bases, there was a span of 15 bases. Looked up from germline, CDR1 is GTSNPN and CDR2 is SVGIG (reference sequence). This CDR3 contains 15 residues. CDR3 sequence: CAWSVWSGRGYEQYF. The CDR3 coding sequence is TGTGCCTGGAGTGTATGGTCCGGGAGAGGCTACGAGCAGTACTTC.

V is TRBV19 and J is TRBJ1-1; D gene ambiguous. The ends were cut back, 9 bases at V and 5 bases at J, with 7 bases in the middle. CDR1 is LNHDA, CDR2 SQIVND, per germline (reference sequence). The length of the CDR3 is 10 residues. In nucleotides, the CDR3 is TGTGCCAGGGGTGGGACTGAAGCTTTCTTT. This encodes CARGGTEAFF.

The rearrangement uses TRBV6-5 and TRBJ1-1; D unclear. Germline V gene lookup returns CDR1 MNHEY and CDR2 SVGAGI. The length of the CDR3 is 13 residues. V lost 7 bases and J 3 bases, leaving 12 bases between the germline ends. CDR3 region: CASIGRWDTEAFF. DNA for the CDR3: TGTGCCAGCATCGGGCGTTGGGACACTGAAGCTTTCTTT.

The genes are TRBV28 and TRBJ1-5; D not certain. This CDR3 is built from 14 residues. V was trimmed by 7 bases and J by 0 bases, leaving 10 bases between them. Germline CDR1 MDHEN, CDR2 SYDVKM. In DNA form, the CDR3 reads TGTGCCAGCAACTTACCCATTAGCAATCAGCCCCAGCATTTT. Translating gives CASNLPISNQPQHF.

V and J are TRBV21-1 and TRBJ1-2; the table's D call of TRBD1 was not tested on the DNA. TRBV21-1 corresponds to a pseudogene. The CDR3 consists of 16 residues. DNA of the CDR3: TGTGCCAGCAGCAAAGTTAGGCAGGGGGTGGGACGCGGCTACACCTTC. Encoded protein: CASSKVRQGVGRGYTF.

DNA of the CDR3: TGTGCCTGGAGCCGGGGGGCCTTGGACACTGAAGCTTTCTTT. This translates into CAWSRGALDTEAFF. The chain recombines TRBV30 with TRBJ1-1; maybe TRBD1 (6 bases). The V and J ends lost 3 bases and 3 bases respectively, with 14 bases between them. Germline V gene lookup returns CDR1 GTSNPN and CDR2 SVGIG (reference sequence). The CDR3 sequence is 14 residues long.

Regarding this clone: A much larger clone lies a single base off, so this may be a read error. Distinct nucleotide sequences in the sample also encode this CDR3. The V gene is TRBV5-1, the J gene TRBJ1-1; TRBD1 matches 7 bases. Germline V CDR1 and CDR2: SGHRS, YFSETQ. The CDR3 has 14 amino acids. Trimming cost V 3 bases and J 1 base; bases outside gene matches: 3. The CDR3 loop is CASSWGTENTEAFF. The DNA of the CDR3 is TGCGCCAGCAGCTGGGGGACAGAGAACACTGAAGCTTTCTTT.

The chain links TRBV11-2 to TRBJ2-5; D call uncertain. Germline V gene data show CDR1 as SGHAT and CDR2 as FQNNGV. This CDR3 is built from 13 residues. The ends were cut back, 2 bases at V and 4 bases at J, with 8 bases in the middle. This CDR3 reads CASSLRRPETQYF. The CDR3 nucleotides are TGTGCCAGCAGCTTAAGGCGGCCAGAGACCCAGTACTTC.

This clone has only a few counts. The gene calls are TRBV4-3 and TRBJ1-1; 7 nucleotides match TRBD1. Germline V gene lookup returns CDR1 LGHNA and CDR2 YSLEER. V was clipped by 1 base and J by 1 base; unmatched bases: 9. The CDR3 totals 17 residues. CDR3 sequence (DNA): TGCGCCAGCAGCCAAGGGAACAGGGGTTTTGGGAACACTGAAGCTTTCTTT. It yields the protein CASSQGNRGFGNTEAFF.

A remark on this clone: This likely came from a read error, as a far larger clone is one base away. The sample contains more than one DNA sequence encoding this CDR3. The gene calls are TRBV28 and TRBJ1-1, with unresolved D. This CDR3 spans 11 amino acids. V was clipped by 6 bases and J by 3 bases, with 5 bases between them. Germline CDR1 and CDR2: MDHEN and SYDVKM. For the CDR3, the DNA is TGTGCCAGCAGGAGGTACACTGAAGCTTTCTTT. Translating gives CASRRYTEAFF.

The rearrangement joins TRBV5-1 to TRBJ2-7, with a weak D call TRBD1 (6 bases). In germline, CDR1 is SGHRS, CDR2 YFSETQ. The CDR3 totals 14 residues. V gave up 0 bases and J gave up 3 bases, with 10 bases separating them. The CDR3 protein is CASSLGPGDYEQYF. The DNA of the CDR3 is TGCGCCAGCAGCTTGGGTCCAGGGGACTACGAGCAGTACTTC.

In regard to this clone: This specimen includes other DNA sequences encoding the same CDR3. The rearrangement links TRBV2 to TRBJ2-5; 11 positions match TRBD2. CDR3 length: 15 amino acids. V lost 4 bases and J lost 0; bases outside the gene matches: 1. Germline V gene lookup returns CDR1 SNHLY and CDR2 FYNNEI. CDR3 protein: CASSGLAGYQETQYF. The DNA for the CDR3 is TGTGCCAGCAGTGGACTAGCGGGGTACCAAGAGACCCAGTACTTC.

As DNA, the CDR3 is TGCGCCAGCGGAGGGACAGGGGGCCGGCTAGCGACCGGGGAGCTGTTTTTT. Protein: CASGGTGGRLATGELFF. The rearrangement joins TRBV10-2 to TRBJ2-2; TRBD1 matches 12 bases. The CDR3 extends over 17 amino acids. In germline, CDR1 is WSHSY, CDR2 SAAADI. The trim removed 8 bases at V and 5 bases at J, leaving 12 bases unmatched.

The rearrangement links TRBV5-6 to TRBJ2-1; D ambiguous. This CDR3 comprises 15 residues. Between the trimmed V and J ends, which lost 0 bases and 5 bases, there was a span of 12 bases. The germline gives CDR1 SGHDT, CDR2 YYEEEE. The CDR3 DNA sequence: TGTGCCAGCAGCTTGGTTCCAACCAGTCACAATGAGCAGTTCTTC. Residues: CASSLVPTSHNEQFF.

A single count supports this clone. The V and J genes are TRBV27 and TRBJ2-7, with TRBD2 as a possible D gene (6 bases). Looked up from germline, CDR1 is MNHEY and CDR2 is SMNVEV (reference sequence). CDR3 length: 15 amino acids. V gave up 10 bases and J gave up 5 bases, with 24 bases separating them. This CDR3 is CAIPTPRERHDEQYF. The CDR3 bases are TGTGCCATCCCTACTCCTCGGGAGCGACATGACGAGCAGTACTTC.

The genes are TRBV11-3 and TRBJ2-3; tentative D call: TRBD2 (5 bases). Germline loops: CDR1 SGHNT, CDR2 YENEEA. The ends were cut back, 1 base at V and 0 bases at J, with 8 bases in the middle. The CDR3 covers 15 residues. The CDR3 DNA reads TGTGCCAGCAGCTTAGCTGGCGGGAGCACAGATACGCAGTATTTT. The encoded protein is CASSLAGGSTDTQYF. Full variable domain (outside the CDR3, taken from reference TRBV11-3 and TRBJ2-3): EAGVVQSPRYKIIEKKQPVAFWCNPISGHNTLYWYLQNLGQGPELLIRYENEEAVDDSQLPKDRFSAERLKGVDSTLKIQPAELGDSAVYLCASSLAGGSTDTQYFGPGTRLTVL.

This clone was found a few times. This chain connects TRBV15 to TRBJ1-2; no clear D. The V gene lost 2 bases and the J gene lost 8 bases, with 18 bases spanning the gap. The CDR3 is 15 residues long. Germline lookup yields CDR1 LNHNV and CDR2 YYDKDF (reference sequence). The CDR3 here is CATSRPPPGSSGYTF. CDR3 in DNA: TGTGCCACCAGCAGACCTCCTCCGGGAAGTTCGGGCTACACCTTC.

This clone was observed a few times. The rearrangement uses TRBV28 and TRBJ1-1, with D hard to call. The CDR3 covers 12 residues. The germline V and J ends were trimmed by 1 base and 8 bases, with 8 bases remaining between them. Looked up from germline, CDR1 is MDHEN and CDR2 is SYDVKM. CDR3 nucleotide sequence: TGTGCCAGCAGTTTATTGCGGGAGGAAGCTTTCTTT. This encodes CASSLLREEAFF.

This sequence joins TRBV6-5 and TRBJ1-2; D is perhaps TRBD1 (6 bases). There are 12 residues in the CDR3. Looked up from germline, CDR1 is MNHEY and CDR2 is SVGAGI. The V gene lost 6 bases and the J gene lost 9 bases, with 14 bases spanning the gap. Written as DNA, the CDR3 is TGTGCCAGCAGGCCTACGACAGGACGCTACACCTTC. It is translated as CASRPTTGRYTF.

This clone was seen a few times. The V gene is TRBV7-2, the J gene TRBJ1-5; 8 bases fit TRBD1. The CDR3 is made up of 15 amino acids. Trimming took 4 bases from V and 7 from J; bases not matched to a gene: 9. CDR1 SGHTA and CDR2 FQGNSA come from the germline V gene. Written as DNA, the CDR3 is TGTGCCAGCAGCTCCGCAGGGGGCCGCGGACAGCCCCAGCATTTT. It translates to CASSSAGGRGQPQHF.